Listed here are 8 T cell receptor beta chains from one sample, sequenced in a study of blood T cell repertoires in COVID-19. Generated by immunoSEQ multiplex PCR, the TCRdb table keeps only in-frame clones and is missing some. The sample consists of some 80,000 clones, about 87% of them appearing once. Sample: peripheral blood. The source of these receptors is an elderly man with active or convalescent COVID-19.

This clone was recorded once. This sequence joins TRBV29-1 and TRBJ1-1; D might be TRBD1 (5 bases). This CDR3 is built from 14 residues. The V gene lost 3 bases and the J gene lost 0 bases, with 11 bases spanning the gap. Germline lookup yields CDR1 SQVTM and CDR2 ANQGSEA. The CDR3 spells CSVEQGSMNTEAFF. The CDR3 DNA reads TGCAGCGTTGAGCAGGGCAGCATGAACACTGAAGCTTTCTTT.

This clone was found a few times. Its ends do not fully match the called genes, so a read error is possible. The V call is TRBV5-1, the J call TRBJ2-5; D might be TRBD1 (6 bases). The CDR3 spans 14 residues. Germline CDR1 is SGHRS and CDR2 is YFSETQ. The CDR3 protein is CASSLGTSQETQYF. The CDR3 DNA is TGCGCCAGCAGTTTGGGGACAAGTCAAGAGACCCAGTACTTC.

The chain links TRBV24-1 to TRBJ2-1, with TRBD2 matching 12 bases. The CDR3 consists of 15 residues. Trimming removed 4 bases from V and 7 bases from J; junction bases left unmatched: 4. Germline CDR1 KGHDR, CDR2 SFDVKD. The CDR3 DNA reads as TGTGCCACCAGTGAGTCTAGCGGGAGGGTTAATGAGCAGTTCTTC. Its protein is CATSESSGRVNEQFF.

The chain combines TRBV5-6 with TRBJ1-1; D call uncertain. CDR1 and CDR2 from the germline V gene are SGHDT and YYEEEE. V was pared by 1 base and J by 2 bases, with 6 bases between. The CDR3 is 13 residues long. DNA for the CDR3: TGTGCCAGCAGCTTGCCTCCCAACACTGAAGCTTTCTTT. This sequence encodes CASSLPPNTEAFF.

The chain combines TRBV7-2 with TRBJ1-5; D gene ambiguous. CDR1 SGHTA and CDR2 FQGNSA come from the germline V gene. Trimming took 1 base from V and 7 from J, leaving 11 bases between them. The CDR3 is made up of 14 amino acids. For the CDR3, the DNA is TGTGCCAGCAGCTTAGTTCCAGGAGGACAGCCCCAGCATTTT. Protein product: CASSLVPGGQPQHF.

V and J are TRBV18 and TRBJ1-4, with D perhaps matching TRBD1 (5 bases). Deletions cut 3 bases from V and 3 bases from J, with 11 bases between. Germline V gene sequence: CDR1 KGHSH, CDR2 LQKENI. The CDR3 covers 15 residues. This chain's CDR3 is CASSPGGSANEKLFF. In nucleotides, the CDR3 is TGTGCCAGCTCACCGGGGGGGTCAGCTAATGAAAAACTGTTTTTT.

This chain links TRBV14 with TRBJ2-7; D possibly corresponds to TRBD2 (6 bases). From germline, CDR1 is SGHDN and CDR2 FVKESK. Trimming took 0 bases from V and 0 from J, leaving 9 bases between them. This CDR3 is built from 15 residues. DNA for the CDR3: TGTGCCAGCAGCCAAGACCAGCGGGCCTCCTACGAGCAGTACGTC. Its protein product is CASSQDQRASYEQYV.

The rearrangement uses TRBV19 and TRBJ1-2; 7 bases are a match to TRBD1. The CDR3 is 15 amino acids. With 6 bases clipped from V and 3 bases from J, the junction kept 10 bases outside the gene matches. Germline-derived CDR1 and CDR2 are LNHDA and SQIVND (reference sequence). Written as DNA, the CDR3 is TGTGCCAGTAGCCCCCAATCAACAGGGGACTATGGCTACACCTTC. The encoded protein is CASSPQSTGDYGYTF.